This TCR beta chain was documented in a study of blood T cell repertoires in COVID-19 (dated by TCRdb to 2020 to 2022). Study-wide context: Samples covering the acute and convalescent phases of COVID-19 were provided by collaborators in the United States, Italy and Spain. The prospective study material was composed of cDNA or gDNA derived from T cells, B-cell-depleted T cells, or PBMCs. Subjects who had been exposed to COVID-19, were actively infected with it, or had recovered from it provided the deeply sampled blood TCRbeta repertoires that made up the dataset. The repertoires were released in a freely available public database intended as a resource for research on the immune response to SARS-CoV-2. The samples were drawn from the first 160 participants of the ongoing ImmuneRACE study and from roughly 1,300 subjects provided by 6 global collaborators. A de-identified subject ID, COVID-19 status, age in years and sex were almost always included in the sample metadata. Where available, HLA class I and class II types were taken from metadata supplied by the sample provider and were not determined by assay-based typing. General study outcomes and caveats: Clinical and demographic metadata were provided uncurated, with the amount varying by source and participant.

The immunoSEQ Assay, a bias-controlled multiplex PCR, was used to amplify TCRbeta CDR3 regions from genomic DNA. The original methods were these. Within the assay, amplification of reference gene primers was used to estimate how many nucleated cells each sample contained. To quantify the absolute abundance of each unique TCRbeta CDR3 rearrangement, sequence reads were collapsed and filtered. For each sample, productive Simpson clonality was calculated as the square root of Simpson's diversity index over productive rearrangements. Not all clones reach the TCRdb copy of this immuneACCESS table, which keeps in-frame sequences only. Checked studies attribute under half of the gap to unresolved V genes and leave the rest unexplained. V and J calls plus clone size are reproduced from that table; the DNA served to infer D and trimming. The sample table records 200,000 to 250,000 clones; roughly 90% of these occur just once. The ten largest clones represent 0.65% to 0.85% of the sample.

Including the terminal cysteine and phenylalanine, the CDR3 comprises 14 residues. The read is trimmed to its CDR3 DNA, 42 bases read in frame from base 1. CDR1 and CDR2 are read off the germline V gene (reference sequence) as SEHNR and FQNEAQ. The junction shows trimming of 5 bases on V and 1 base on J, plus 11 bases between the germline ends. At one collaborating source in Seattle, patients were enrolled during active infection and were followed longitudinally through the course of disease. Each collaborating institution followed its own protocols to collect whole blood in K2EDTA tubes. For TCRbeta analysis, collaborators shipped samples as frozen whole blood, isolated PBMCs, or DNA extracted from either of those sample types. On this clone: What antigen it recognizes has not been identified. The input lacks base qualities; no much larger clone sits a single base away.

This chain joins TRBV7-9 to TRBJ1-2, and the D gene may be TRBD1, 6 bases matching. Sequencing was carried out using peripheral blood. The sequence derives from a man aged 60-69 years with COVID-19, enrolled during active disease. The CDR3 in this case is CASSEGQSNYGYTF. The DNA sequence is given as TGTGCCAGCAGCGAGGGACAAAGTAACTATGGCTACACCTTC.